One and the same sample provided the 5 T cell receptor beta chains below, sequenced in a study of control samples from healthy donors and cancer patients. Measured with immunoSEQ multiplex PCR; TCRdb has only the in-frame clones, and not every one. The sample gives 150,000 or so clones, approximately 96% of which show up once; under 8.5% is in the top ten. The sequencing sample was made of blood. The receptor set was obtained from a woman between 40 and 55 years old in good health.

The V call is TRBV27, the J call TRBJ1-1; possible D gene TRBD1, 5 bases. Looked up from germline, CDR1 is MNHEY and CDR2 is SMNVEV (reference sequence). V dropped 5 bases and J dropped 3 bases, with 13 bases sitting between them. This CDR3 has 14 residues. CDR3 sequence (DNA): TGTGCCAGCAGTGACCGGGACGGTGACACTGAAGCTTTCTTT. Amino acid sequence: CASSDRDGDTEAFF.

As DNA, the CDR3 is TGTGCCAGCAGCTTGGGCCTATCGGGGGTATACGAGCAGTACTTC. Encoded protein: CASSLGLSGVYEQYF. V usage is TRBV5-5 and J usage is TRBJ2-7; TRBD2 might be the D (6 bases). The ends were cut back, 0 bases at V and 4 bases at J, with 14 bases in the middle. The germline V gene has CDR1 SGHKS and CDR2 YYEKEE (reference sequence). CDR3 length: 15 amino acids.

J is TRBJ1-1 and V is TRBV4-1; TRBD1 is a possible D gene (6 bases). This CDR3 has 14 residues. Trimming cost V 3 bases and J 1 base, with 9 bases left between them. The germline gives CDR1 MGHRA, CDR2 YSYEKL. Here the CDR3 DNA reads TGCGCCAGCAGCCAGACGGACAGGAACACTGAAGCTTTCTTT. Amino acids: CASSQTDRNTEAFF.

The chain combines TRBV5-1 with TRBJ2-3; D might be TRBD1 or TRBD2, each matching 6 bases. The germline V gene encodes CDR1 SGHRS and CDR2 YFSETQ. The ends were cut back, 0 bases at V and 5 bases at J, with 13 bases in the middle. This CDR3 spans 15 amino acids. The CDR3 bases are TGCGCCAGCAGCTTGGGGAGGGGGTCACTAGATACGCAGTATTTT. Translated, it gives CASSLGRGSLDTQYF.

This sequence joins TRBV7-2 and TRBJ1-2; 7 bases line up with TRBD1. Germline values: CDR1 SGHTA, CDR2 FQGNSA. The CDR3 contains 17 residues. Trimming cost V 5 bases and J 8 bases; bases outside gene matches: 20. The CDR3 protein is CASSPTSGTALAGGYTF. The CDR3, as DNA: TGTGCCAGCAGCCCAACATCAGGGACAGCCTTAGCCGGGGGCTACACCTTC.